This entry describes one TCR beta chain. Its target is not known. Primers used in a second PCR of about 6 to 11 cycles were a sample-barcoded 5' primer and a J-beta primer mix. The template-switch adaptor, which had 12 random nucleotides, put a tag on each cDNA molecule. MiXCR was run by TCRdb on the 5' RACE reads, yielding one entry per CDR3 protein. The data hold approximately 600,000 distinct CDR3 sequences, with about 54% observed a single time. The data originate from a study of blood T cells in healthy people across ages. Study-wide points: Correlation between TCR beta diversity and naive T cell percentage was strong.

V was clipped by 2 bases and J by 2 bases; unmatched bases: 5. There are 15 residues in the CDR3. Germline CDR1 reads MNHEY; CDR2 reads SVGEGT. This receptor was taken from a man aged 60 to 75 in good health. V is TRBV6-2 or TRBV6-3 and J is TRBJ2-5; 7 positions match TRBD2. Sample: blood. CDR3 residues: CASSYEAGVQETQYF. DNA of the CDR3: TGTGCCAGCAGTTACGAGGCGGGGGTTCAAGAGACCCAGTACTTC.